This T cell receptor (beta chain) was retrieved from a study of response to subunit inactivated influenza vaccine (dated by TCRdb to 2016 to 2019). About the full investigation: Deep quantitative T cell receptor repertoire profiling was used in the study to track responses to a trivalent subunit inactivated influenza vaccine.

Trimmed from V: 4 bases; trimmed from J: 9 bases; junction bases lacking a gene match: 9. The germline V gene (reference sequence) gives CDR1 as LGHDT and CDR2 as YNNKEL. Taken from cysteine to phenylalanine, the CDR3 has 15 residues. Only CDR3 DNA is held: 45 bases, read in frame from base 1. Summary of the overall study and its limitations: The authors suggested that each seasonal influenza vaccination may recruit only a limited number of new T cells.

Library construction relied on RT-PCR. The sample was run on an Illumina HiSeq 2500. TCRdb reprocessed the public reads (quality trimming at Q25 with fastp, clone calling with MiXCR) and kept in-frame beta chains. CDR3 protein duplicates are merged, each entry listing the most common genes and DNA. The sample data list about 620,000 distinct CDR3 sequences, and 10% to 15% of these were observed just once. 10% to 13% of the sample comes from the top ten. This clonotype was seen a handful of times. Its antigen is not yet known. No much larger clone exists at a distance of one base, and base qualities are not known.

Material: PBMCs from blood, obtained on the day of vaccination. This receptor was taken from a man aged 45-65 years who received an inactivated influenza vaccine. Donor details come from another sample of the same person, matched by shared clones. This receptor chain uses TRBV3-1 and TRBJ2-1, with 10 bases aligning to TRBD2. The CDR3 loop reads CASSPSGTSEAEQFF. The nucleotide sequence reads TGTGCCAGCAGCCCCTCCGGGACTAGCGAGGCTGAGCAGTTCTTC.